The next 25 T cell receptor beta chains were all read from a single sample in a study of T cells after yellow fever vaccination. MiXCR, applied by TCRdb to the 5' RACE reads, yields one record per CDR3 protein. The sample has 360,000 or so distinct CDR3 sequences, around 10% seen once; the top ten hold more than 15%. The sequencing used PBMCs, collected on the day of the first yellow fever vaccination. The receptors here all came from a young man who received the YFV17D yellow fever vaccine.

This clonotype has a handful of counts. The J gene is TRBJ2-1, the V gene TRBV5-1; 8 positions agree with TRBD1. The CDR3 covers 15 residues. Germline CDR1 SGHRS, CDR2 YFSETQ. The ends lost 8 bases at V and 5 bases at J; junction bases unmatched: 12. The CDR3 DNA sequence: TGCGCCAGTCAAAGGACAGGGAGCGTACACAATGAGCAGTTCTTC. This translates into CASQRTGSVHNEQFF. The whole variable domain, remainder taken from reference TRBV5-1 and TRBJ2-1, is KAGVTQTPRYLIKTRGQQVTLSCSPISGHRSVSWYQQTPGQGLQFLFEYFSETQRNKGNFPGRFSGRQFSNSRSEMNVSTLELGDSALYLCASQRTGSVHNEQFFGPGTRLTVL.

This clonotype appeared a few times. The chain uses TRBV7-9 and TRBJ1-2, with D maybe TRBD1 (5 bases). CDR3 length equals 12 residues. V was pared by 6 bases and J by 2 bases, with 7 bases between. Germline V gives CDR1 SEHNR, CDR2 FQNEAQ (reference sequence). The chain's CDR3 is CASRGGNYGYTF. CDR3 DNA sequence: TGTGCCAGCAGGGGGGGAAACTATGGCTACACCTTC. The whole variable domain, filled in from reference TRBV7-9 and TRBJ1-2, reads DTGVSQNPRHKITKRGQNVTFRCDPISEHNRLYWYRQTLGQGPEFLTYFQNEAQLEKSRLLSDRFSAERPKGSFSTLEIQRTEQGDSAMYLCASRGGNYGYTFGSGTRLTVV.

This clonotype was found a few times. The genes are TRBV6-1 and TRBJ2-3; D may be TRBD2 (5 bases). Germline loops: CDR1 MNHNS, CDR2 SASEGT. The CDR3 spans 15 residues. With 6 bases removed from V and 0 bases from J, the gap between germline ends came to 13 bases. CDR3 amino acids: CASRRVWTSTDTQYF. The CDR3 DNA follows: TGTGCCAGCAGGAGAGTGTGGACTAGCACAGATACGCAGTATTTT.

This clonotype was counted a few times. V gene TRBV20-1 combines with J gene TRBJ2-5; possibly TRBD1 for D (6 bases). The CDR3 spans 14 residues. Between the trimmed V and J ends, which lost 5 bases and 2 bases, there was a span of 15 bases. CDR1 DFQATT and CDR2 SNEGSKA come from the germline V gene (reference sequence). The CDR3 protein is CSAGKLDRQETQYF. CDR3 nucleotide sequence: TGCAGTGCTGGGAAGCTGGACAGACAAGAGACCCAGTACTTC.

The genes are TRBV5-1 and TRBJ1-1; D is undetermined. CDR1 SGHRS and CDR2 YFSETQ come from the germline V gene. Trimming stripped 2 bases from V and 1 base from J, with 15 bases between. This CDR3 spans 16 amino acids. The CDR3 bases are TGCGCCAGCAGCTTTTTAGGACCGCACCAGAACACTGAAGCTTTCTTT. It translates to CASSFLGPHQNTEAFF.

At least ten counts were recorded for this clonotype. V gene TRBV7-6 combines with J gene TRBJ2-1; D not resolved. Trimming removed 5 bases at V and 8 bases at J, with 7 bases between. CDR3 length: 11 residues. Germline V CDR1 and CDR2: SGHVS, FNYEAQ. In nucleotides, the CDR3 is TGTGCCAGCAGCCTGAAGGATGAGCAGTTCTTC. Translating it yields CASSLKDEQFF.

CDR3 in amino acids: CASIKGSQYNEQFF. The CDR3 bases are TGTGCCAGTATTAAGGGCAGCCAATACAATGAGCAGTTCTTC. V usage is TRBV19 and J usage is TRBJ2-1; D is undetermined. V was cut by 7 bases and J by 4 bases, with 14 bases left in between. The CDR3 length is 14 residues. Germline V CDR1 and CDR2: LNHDA, SQIVND (reference sequence).

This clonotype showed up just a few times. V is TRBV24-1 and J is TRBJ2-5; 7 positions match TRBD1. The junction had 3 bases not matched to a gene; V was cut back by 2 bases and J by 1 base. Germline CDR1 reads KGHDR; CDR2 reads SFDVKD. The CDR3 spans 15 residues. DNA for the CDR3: TGTGCCACCAGTGATTCACAGGGGCCCCAAGAGACCCAGTACTTC. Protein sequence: CATSDSQGPQETQYF.

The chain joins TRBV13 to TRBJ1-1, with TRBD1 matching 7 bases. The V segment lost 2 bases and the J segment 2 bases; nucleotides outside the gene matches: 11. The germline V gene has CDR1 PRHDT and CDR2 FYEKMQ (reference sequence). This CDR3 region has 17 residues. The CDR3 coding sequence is TGTGCCAGCAGCTTATCCGGGGGCGCAGGGGGAAACACTGAAGCTTTCTTT. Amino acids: CASSLSGGAGGNTEAFF.

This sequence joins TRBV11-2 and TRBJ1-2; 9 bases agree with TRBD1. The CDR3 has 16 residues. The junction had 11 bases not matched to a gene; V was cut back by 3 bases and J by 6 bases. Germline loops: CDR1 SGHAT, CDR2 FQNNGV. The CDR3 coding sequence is TGTGCCAGCAGCTTGGTAACTACAGGGGGCACGGATGGCTACACCTTC. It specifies CASSLVTTGGTDGYTF.

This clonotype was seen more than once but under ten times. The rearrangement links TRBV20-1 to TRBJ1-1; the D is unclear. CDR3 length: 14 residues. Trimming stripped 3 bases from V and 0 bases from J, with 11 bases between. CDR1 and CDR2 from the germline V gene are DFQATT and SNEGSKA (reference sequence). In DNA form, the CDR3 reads TGCAGTGCTAGTCAAGGTTTTATGAACACTGAAGCTTTCTTT. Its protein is CSASQGFMNTEAFF.

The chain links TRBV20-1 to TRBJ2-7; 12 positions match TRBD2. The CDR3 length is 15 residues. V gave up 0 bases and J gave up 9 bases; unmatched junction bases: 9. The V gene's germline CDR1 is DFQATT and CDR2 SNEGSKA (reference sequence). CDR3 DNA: TGCAGTGCTAGAGATGGACTAGCGGGGACCCAACGGCAGTACGTC. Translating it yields CSARDGLAGTQRQYV.

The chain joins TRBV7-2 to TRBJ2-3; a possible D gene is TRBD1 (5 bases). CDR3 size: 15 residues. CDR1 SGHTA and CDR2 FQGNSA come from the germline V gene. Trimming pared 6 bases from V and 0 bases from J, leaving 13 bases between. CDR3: CASSRTGPSTDTQYF. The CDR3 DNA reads TGTGCCAGCAGTCGTACAGGACCTAGCACAGATACGCAGTATTTT. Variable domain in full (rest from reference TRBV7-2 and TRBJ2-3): GAGVSQSPSNKVTEKGKDVELRCDPISGHTALYWYRQSLGQGLEFLIYFQGNSAPDKSGLPSDRFSAERTGGSVSTLTIQRTQQEDSAVYLCASSRTGPSTDTQYFGPGTRLTVL.

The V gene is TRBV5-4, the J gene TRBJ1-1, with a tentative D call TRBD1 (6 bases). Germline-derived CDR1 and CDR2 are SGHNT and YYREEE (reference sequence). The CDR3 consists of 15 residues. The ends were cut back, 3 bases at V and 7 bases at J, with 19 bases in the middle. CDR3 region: CASSSHAGAGGEAFF. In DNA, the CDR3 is TGTGCCAGCAGCTCGCACGCGGGGGCGGGCGGTGAAGCTTTCTTT.

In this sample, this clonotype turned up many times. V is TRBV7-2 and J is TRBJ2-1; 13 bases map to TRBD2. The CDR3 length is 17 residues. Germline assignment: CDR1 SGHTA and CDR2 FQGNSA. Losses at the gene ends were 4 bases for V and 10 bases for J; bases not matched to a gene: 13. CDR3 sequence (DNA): TGTGCCAGCAGCTACCCCCTACTAGCGGGGGGGCCCCCCGAGCAGTTCTTC. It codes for CASSYPLLAGGPPEQFF.

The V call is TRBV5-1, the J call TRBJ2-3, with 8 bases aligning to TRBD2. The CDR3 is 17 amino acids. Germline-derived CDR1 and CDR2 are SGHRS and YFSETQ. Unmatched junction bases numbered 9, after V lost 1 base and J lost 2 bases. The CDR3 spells CASSLRPLAGSTDTQYF. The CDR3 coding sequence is TGCGCCAGCAGCTTGAGGCCGTTAGCGGGGTCCACAGATACGCAGTATTTT.

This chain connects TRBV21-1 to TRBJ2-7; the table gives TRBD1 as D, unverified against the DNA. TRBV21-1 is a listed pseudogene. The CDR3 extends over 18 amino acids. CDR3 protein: CASSKHPGKRAFSYEQYF. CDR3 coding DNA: TGTGCCAGCAGCAAACACCCCGGGAAGCGGGCTTTCTCCTACGAGCAGTACTTC.

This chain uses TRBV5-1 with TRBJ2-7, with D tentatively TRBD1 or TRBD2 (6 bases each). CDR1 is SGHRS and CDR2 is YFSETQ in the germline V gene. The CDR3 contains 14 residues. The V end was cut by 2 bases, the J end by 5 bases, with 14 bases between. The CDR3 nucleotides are TGCGCCAGCAGCTTAGCAGGGGAGGCCCACGAGCAGTACTTC. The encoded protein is CASSLAGEAHEQYF.

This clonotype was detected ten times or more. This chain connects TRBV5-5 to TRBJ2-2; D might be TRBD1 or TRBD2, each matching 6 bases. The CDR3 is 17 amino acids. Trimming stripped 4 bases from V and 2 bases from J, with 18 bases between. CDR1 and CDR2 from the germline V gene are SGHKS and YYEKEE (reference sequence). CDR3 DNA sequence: TGTGCCAGCAGCGCCGGTAGGGGGGCGAGAAACACCGGGGAGCTGTTTTTT. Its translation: CASSAGRGARNTGELFF.

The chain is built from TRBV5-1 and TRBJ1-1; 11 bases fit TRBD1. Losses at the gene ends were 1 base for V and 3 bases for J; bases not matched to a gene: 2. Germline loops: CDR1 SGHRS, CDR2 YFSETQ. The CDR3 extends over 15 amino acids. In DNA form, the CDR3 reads TGCGCCAGCAGCTTGTGGACAGGGGGCGACACTGAAGCTTTCTTT. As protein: CASSLWTGGDTEAFF.

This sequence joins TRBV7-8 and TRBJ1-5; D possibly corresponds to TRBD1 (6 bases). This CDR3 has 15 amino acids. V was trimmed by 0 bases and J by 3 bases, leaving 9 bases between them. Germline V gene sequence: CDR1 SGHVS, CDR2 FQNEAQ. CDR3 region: CASSLARTDNQPQHF. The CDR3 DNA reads TGTGCCAGCAGCTTAGCCCGGACAGACAATCAGCCCCAGCATTTT. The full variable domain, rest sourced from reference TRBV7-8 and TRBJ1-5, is GAGVSQSPRYKVAKRGQDVALRCDPISGHVSLFWYQQALGQGPEFLTYFQNEAQLDKSGLPSDRFFAERPEGSVSTLKIQRTQQEDSAVYLCASSLARTDNQPQHFGDGTRLSIL.

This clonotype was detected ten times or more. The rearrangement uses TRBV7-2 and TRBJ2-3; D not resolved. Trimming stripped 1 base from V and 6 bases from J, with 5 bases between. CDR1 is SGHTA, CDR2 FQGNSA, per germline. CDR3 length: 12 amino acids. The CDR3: CASSLGHDTQYF. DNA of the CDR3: TGTGCCAGCAGCTTAGGACACGATACGCAGTATTTT.

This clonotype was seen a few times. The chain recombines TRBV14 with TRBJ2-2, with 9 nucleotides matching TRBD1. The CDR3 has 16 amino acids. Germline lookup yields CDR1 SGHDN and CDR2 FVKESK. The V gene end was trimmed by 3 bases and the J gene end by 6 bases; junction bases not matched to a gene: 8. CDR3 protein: CASSQGSGTGSGELFF. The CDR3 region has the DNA TGTGCCAGCAGCCAGGGGTCCGGGACAGGGTCCGGGGAGCTGTTTTTT.

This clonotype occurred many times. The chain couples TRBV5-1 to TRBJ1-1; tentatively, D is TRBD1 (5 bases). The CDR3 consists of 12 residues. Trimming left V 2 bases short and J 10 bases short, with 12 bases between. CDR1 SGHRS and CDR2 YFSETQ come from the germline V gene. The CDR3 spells CASSFAPGIAFF. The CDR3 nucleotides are TGCGCCAGCAGCTTTGCCCCAGGGATAGCTTTCTTT.

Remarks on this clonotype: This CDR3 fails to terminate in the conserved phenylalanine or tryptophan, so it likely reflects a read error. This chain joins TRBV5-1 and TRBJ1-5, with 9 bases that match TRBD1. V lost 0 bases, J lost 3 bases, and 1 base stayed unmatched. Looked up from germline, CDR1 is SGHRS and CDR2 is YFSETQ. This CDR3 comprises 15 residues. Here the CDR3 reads CASSLDRGHNQPQHS. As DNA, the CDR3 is TGCGCCAGCAGCTTGGACAGGGGGCACAATCAGCCCCAGCATTCT.